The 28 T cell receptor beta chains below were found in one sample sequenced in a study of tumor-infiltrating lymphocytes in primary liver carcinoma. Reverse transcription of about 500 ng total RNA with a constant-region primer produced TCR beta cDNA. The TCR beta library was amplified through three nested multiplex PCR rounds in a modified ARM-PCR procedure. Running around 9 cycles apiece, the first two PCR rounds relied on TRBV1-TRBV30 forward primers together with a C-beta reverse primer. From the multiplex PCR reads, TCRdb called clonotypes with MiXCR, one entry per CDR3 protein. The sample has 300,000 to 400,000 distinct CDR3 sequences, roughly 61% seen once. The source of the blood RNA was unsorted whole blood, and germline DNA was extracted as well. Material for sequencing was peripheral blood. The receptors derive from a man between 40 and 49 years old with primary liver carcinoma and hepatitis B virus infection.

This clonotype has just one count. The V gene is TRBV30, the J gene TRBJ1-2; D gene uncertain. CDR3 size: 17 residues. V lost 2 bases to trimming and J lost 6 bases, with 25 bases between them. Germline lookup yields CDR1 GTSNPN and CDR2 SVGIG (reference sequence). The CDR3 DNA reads TGTGCCTGGAGTTTAGGATGGCAGGCAAAACCGGAAGATGGCTACACCTTC. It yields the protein CAWSLGWQAKPEDGYTF. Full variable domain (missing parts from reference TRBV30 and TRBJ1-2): SQTIHQWPATLVQPVGSPLSLECTVEGTSNPNLYWYRQAAGRGLQLLFYSVGIGQISSEVPQNLSASRPQDRQFILSSKKLLLSDSGFYLCAWSLGWQAKPEDGYTFGSGTRLTVV.

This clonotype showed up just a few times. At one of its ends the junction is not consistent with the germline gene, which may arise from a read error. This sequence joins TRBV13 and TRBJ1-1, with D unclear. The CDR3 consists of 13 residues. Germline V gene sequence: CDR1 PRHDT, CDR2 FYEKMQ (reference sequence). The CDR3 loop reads CASSSDETDEALF. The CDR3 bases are TGTGCCAGCAGCTCCGACGAAACGGATGAAGCTCTCTTT.

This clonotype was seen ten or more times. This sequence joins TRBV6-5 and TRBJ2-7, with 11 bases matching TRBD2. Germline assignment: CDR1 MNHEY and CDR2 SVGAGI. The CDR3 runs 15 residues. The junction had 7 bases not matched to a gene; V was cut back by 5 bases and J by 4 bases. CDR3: CASSKRRTSGYEQYF. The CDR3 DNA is TGTGCCAGCAGTAAACGTCGGACTAGCGGGTACGAGCAGTACTTC.

The CDR3 DNA reads as TGTGCCAGCAAGTTAGACAGGGGGATTAATCAGCCCCAGCATTTT. Its protein product is CASKLDRGINQPQHF. The chain combines TRBV6-6 with TRBJ1-5; 9 bases line up with TRBD1. With 7 bases clipped from V and 4 bases from J, the junction kept 8 bases outside the gene matches. The CDR3 has 15 residues. Germline V lookup: CDR1 MNHNY, CDR2 SVGAGI (reference sequence).

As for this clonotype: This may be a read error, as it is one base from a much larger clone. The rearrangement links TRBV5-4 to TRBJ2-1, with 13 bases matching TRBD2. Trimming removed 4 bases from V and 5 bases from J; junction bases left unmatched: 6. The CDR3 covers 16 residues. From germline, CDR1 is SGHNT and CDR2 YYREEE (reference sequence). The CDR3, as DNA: TGTGCCAGCAGCGTGGGACTAGCGGGAACCAACAATGAGCAGTTCTTC. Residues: CASSVGLAGTNNEQFF.

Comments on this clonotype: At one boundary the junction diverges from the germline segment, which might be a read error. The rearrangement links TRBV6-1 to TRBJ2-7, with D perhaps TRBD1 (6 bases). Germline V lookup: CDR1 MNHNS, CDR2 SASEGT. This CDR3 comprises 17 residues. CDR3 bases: TGTACCAGCAGAACGACCCACACCGGGACATGGAACCACGAGCAGTACTTC. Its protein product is CTSRTTHTGTWNHEQYF.

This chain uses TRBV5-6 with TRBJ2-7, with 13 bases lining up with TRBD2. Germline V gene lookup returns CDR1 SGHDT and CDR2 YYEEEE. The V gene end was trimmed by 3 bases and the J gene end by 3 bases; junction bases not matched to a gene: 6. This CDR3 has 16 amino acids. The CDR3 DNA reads TGTGCCAGCAGCTCCCGGACTAGCGGGAGTAGCTACGAGCAGTACTTC. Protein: CASSSRTSGSSYEQYF.

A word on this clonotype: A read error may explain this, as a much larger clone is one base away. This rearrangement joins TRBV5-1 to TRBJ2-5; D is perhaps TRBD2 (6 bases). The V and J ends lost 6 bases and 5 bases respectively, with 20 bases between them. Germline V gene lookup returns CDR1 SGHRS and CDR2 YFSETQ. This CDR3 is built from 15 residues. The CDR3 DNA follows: TGCGCCAGCAACTACCGGGAGCCAGGGCGGGAGACCCAGTACTTC. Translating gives CASNYREPGRETQYF. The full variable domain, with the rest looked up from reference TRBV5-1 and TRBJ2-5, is KAGVTQTPRYLIKTRGQQVTLSCSPISGHRSVSWYQQTPGQGLQFLFEYFSETQRNKGNFPGRFSGRQFSNSRSEMNVSTLELGDSALYLCASNYREPGRETQYFGPGTRLLVL.

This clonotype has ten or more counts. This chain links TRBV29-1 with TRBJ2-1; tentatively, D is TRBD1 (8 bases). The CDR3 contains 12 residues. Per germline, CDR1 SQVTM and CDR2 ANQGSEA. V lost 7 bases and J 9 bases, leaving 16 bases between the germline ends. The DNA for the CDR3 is TGCAGCGCTCTGACAGGGGAGGGTGAGCAGTTCTTC. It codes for CSALTGEGEQFF.

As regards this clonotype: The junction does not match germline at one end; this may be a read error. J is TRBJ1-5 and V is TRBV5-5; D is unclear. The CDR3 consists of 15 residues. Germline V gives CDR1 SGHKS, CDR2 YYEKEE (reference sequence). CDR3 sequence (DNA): TGTGCCAGCAGCTTACGAATGAATAGCAATCGGCCCCAGCATTTT. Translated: CASSLRMNSNRPQHF. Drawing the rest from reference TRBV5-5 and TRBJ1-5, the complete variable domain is DAGVTQSPTHLIKTRGQQVTLRCSPISGHKSVSWYQQVLGQGPQFIFQYYEKEERGRGNFPDRFSARQFPNYSSELNVNALLLGDSALYLCASSLRMNSNRPQHFGDGTRLSIL.

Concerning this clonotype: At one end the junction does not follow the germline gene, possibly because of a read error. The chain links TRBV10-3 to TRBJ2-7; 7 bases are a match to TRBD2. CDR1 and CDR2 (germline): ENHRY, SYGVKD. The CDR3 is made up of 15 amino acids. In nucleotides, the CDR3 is TGTGTCATCAGTTTCGGTACTAGCGACTCCTATGAGCAGTACTTC. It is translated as CVISFGTSDSYEQYF.

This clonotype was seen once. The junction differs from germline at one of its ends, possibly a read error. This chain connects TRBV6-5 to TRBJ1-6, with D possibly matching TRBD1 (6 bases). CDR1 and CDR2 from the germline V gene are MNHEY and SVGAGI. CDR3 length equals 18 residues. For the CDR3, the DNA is TGTGCCAGCAGGGACAGAGCGAGCCGCGCAGTCTATAATTCACCCCTCCGCTTT. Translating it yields CASRDRASRAVYNSPLRF.

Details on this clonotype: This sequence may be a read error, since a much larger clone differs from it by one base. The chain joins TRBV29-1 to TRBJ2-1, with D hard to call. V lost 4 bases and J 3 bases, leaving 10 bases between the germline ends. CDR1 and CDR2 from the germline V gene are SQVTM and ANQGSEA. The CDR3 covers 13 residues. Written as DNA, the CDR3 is TGCAGCGTTGCTAAACAGTTCTACAATGAGCAGTTCTTC. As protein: CSVAKQFYNEQFF.

DNA for the CDR3: TGTGCCAGCAGCCTCGTAGTCGGCTATGGCTACACCTTC. This encodes CASSLVVGYGYTF. The chain uses TRBV2 and TRBJ1-2, with D hard to call. The V gene lost 6 bases and the J gene lost 4 bases, with 12 bases spanning the gap. The CDR3 has 13 amino acids. Germline V gene data show CDR1 as SNHLY and CDR2 as FYNNEI.

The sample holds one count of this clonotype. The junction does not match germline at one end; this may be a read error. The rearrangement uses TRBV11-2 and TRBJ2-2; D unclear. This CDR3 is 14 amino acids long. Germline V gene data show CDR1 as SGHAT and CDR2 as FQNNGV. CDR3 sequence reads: CGSRLHGVTGELFF. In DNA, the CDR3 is TGTGGCAGCCGCTTACATGGGGTAACCGGGGAGCTGTTTTTT.

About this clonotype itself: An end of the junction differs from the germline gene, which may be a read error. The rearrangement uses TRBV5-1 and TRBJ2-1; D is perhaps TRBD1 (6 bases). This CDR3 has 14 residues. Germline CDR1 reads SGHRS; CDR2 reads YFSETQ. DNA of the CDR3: TGCGCCGGCAGCATAGGACAGAATCACAATGAACAGTTCTTC. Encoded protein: CAGSIGQNHNEQFF.

The CDR3 coding sequence is TGTGCCAGCAGCCCGCGGACAGGGGCGAACACTGAAGCTTTCTTT. It specifies CASSPRTGANTEAFF. This chain connects TRBV7-9 to TRBJ1-1; TRBD1 agrees at 9 bases. The junction had 5 bases not matched to a gene; V was cut back by 5 bases and J by 1 base. Germline V lookup: CDR1 SEHNR, CDR2 FQNEAQ (reference sequence). The CDR3 has 15 amino acids.

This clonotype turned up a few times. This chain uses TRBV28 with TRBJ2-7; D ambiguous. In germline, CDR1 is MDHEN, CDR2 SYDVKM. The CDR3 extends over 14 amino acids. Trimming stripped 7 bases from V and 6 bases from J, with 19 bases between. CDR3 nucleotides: TGTGCCAGCACAACAGCGCTTTATGTCCGCGAGCAGTACTTC. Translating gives CASTTALYVREQYF. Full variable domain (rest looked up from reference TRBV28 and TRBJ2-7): DVKVTQSSRYLVKRTGEKVFLECVQDMDHENMFWYRQDPGLGLRLIYFSYDVKMKEKGDIPEGYSVSREKKERFSLILESASTNQTSMYLCASTTALYVREQYFGPGTRLTVT.

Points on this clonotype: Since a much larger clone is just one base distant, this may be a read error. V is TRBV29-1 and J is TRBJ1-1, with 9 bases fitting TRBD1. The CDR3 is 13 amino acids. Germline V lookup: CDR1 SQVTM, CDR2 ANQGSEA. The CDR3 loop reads CSVGDRGNAEAFF. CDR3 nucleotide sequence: TGCAGCGTGGGCGACAGGGGGAACGCTGAAGCTTTCTTT.

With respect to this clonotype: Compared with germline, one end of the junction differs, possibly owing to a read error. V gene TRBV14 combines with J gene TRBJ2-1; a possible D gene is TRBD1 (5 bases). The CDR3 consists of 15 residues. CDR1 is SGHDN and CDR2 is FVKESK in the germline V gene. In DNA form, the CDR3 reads TGTGCCAGGAGCCTCTATGGGCAGGGCTTCGATGAGCAGTTCTTC. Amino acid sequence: CARSLYGQGFDEQFF.

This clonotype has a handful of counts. The CDR3, as DNA: TGTGCCATCAGTACCAGCGGGGGGAACTACAATGAGCAGTTCTTC. As protein: CAISTSGGNYNEQFF. The V call is TRBV10-3, the J call TRBJ2-1, with 9 nucleotides matching TRBD2. The trim removed 5 bases at V and 3 bases at J, leaving 5 bases unmatched. The CDR3 loop spans 15 amino acids. Germline-derived CDR1 and CDR2 are ENHRY and SYGVKD.

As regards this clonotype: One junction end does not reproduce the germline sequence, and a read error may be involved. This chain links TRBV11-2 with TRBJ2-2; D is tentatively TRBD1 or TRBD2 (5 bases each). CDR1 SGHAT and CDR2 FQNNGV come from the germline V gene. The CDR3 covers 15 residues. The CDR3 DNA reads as TGTGCCAGCAGCCCGGGGACGAGCAGCACCAGGGAGCTGTTTTTT. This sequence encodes CASSPGTSSTRELFF.

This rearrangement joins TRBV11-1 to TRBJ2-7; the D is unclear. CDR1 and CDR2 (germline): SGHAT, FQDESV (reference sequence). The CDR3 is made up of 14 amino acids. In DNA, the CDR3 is TGTGTCAGTAGTTCAAGAGGAAATAACTACGAGCAGTACTTC. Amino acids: CVSSSRGNNYEQYF.

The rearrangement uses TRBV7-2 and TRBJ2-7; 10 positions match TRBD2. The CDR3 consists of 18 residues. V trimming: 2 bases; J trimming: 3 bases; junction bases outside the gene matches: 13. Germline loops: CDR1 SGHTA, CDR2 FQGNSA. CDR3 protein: CASSLNLGYGTSDYEQYF. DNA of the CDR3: TGTGCCAGCAGCTTAAACTTGGGATACGGGACTAGCGACTACGAGCAGTACTTC. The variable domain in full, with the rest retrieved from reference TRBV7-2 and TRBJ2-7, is GAGVSQSPSNKVTEKGKDVELRCDPISGHTALYWYRQSLGQGLEFLIYFQGNSAPDKSGLPSDRFSAERTGGSVSTLTIQRTQQEDSAVYLCASSLNLGYGTSDYEQYFGPGTRLTVT.

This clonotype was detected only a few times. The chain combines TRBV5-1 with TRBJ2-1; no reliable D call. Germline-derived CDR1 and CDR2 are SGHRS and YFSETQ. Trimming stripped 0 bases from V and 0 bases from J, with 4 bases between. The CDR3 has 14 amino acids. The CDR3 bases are TGCGCCAGCAGCTTGGAAAGCTCCTACAATGAGCAGTTCTTC. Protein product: CASSLESSYNEQFF.

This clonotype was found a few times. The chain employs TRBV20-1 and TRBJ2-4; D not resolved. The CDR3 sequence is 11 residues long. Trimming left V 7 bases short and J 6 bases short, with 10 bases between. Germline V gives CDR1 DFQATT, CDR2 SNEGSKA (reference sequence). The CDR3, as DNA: TGCAGTGGCCCGGCTGGAAACATTCAGTACTTC. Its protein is CSGPAGNIQYF.

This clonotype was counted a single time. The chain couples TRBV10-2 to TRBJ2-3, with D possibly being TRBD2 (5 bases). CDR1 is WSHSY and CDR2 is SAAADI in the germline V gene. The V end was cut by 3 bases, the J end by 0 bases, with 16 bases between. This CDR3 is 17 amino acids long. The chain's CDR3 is CASSDPHGGSSTDTQYF. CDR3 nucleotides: TGCGCCAGCAGTGACCCACATGGAGGTTCTAGCACAGATACGCAGTATTTT.

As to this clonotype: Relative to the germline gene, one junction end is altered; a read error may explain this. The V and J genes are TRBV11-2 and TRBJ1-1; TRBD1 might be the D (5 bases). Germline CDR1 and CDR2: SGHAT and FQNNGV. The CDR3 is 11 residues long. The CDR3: CAGSGHGTAFF. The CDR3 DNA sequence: TGTGCCGGCAGCGGCCATGGGACAGCTTTCTTT.